These T cell receptor beta chains were read from a single sample in a study of T-cell reconstitution after alpha-beta-depleted transplantation in children. TCRdb analysed the PCR reads with MiXCR anew, one entry per CDR3 protein. In the table there are about 980,000 distinct CDR3 sequences, about 31% of which are singletons. The source was PBMCs, mostly from graft donor cells, collected 360 days after TCRalphabeta/CD19-depleted stem cell transplant. The receptors shown here come from a boy in the first two years of life who had a stem cell transplant for SCID, so the T cells may come from the graft donor. Both conserved end residues are part of each CDR3. The D gene is left open where the match is weak. Clone size is not always given. Where it is, it says once, few, many or a class for expanded clones.

TRBV29-1	16	TRBJ2-1	TRBD2	few	CSVEDWTSGENNEQFF	TGCAGCGTTGAGGATTGGACTAGCGGGGAAAACAATGAGCAGTTCTTC
TRBV20-1	16	TRBJ2-1	TRBD2	few	CSASSGLAASYNEQFF	TGCAGTGCTAGCTCCGGACTAGCGGCGTCCTACAATGAGCAGTTCTTC
TRBV19	15	TRBJ1-6	TRBD1	.	CASSIRDRPDSPLHF	TGTGCCAGTAGTATACGGGACAGGCCGGATTCACCCCTCCACTTT
TRBV4-1	15	TRBJ2-3	TRBD1	few	CASSPPRGPTDTQYF	TGCGCCAGCAGCCCTCCGAGGGGGCCAACAGATACGCAGTATTTT
TRBV20-1	14	TRBJ2-3	.	.	CSASGVGSTDTQYF	TGCAGTGCTAGCGGGGTGGGTAGCACAGATACGCAGTATTTT
TRBV2	13	TRBJ2-7	.	.	CASSEHREYEQYF	TGTGCCAGCAGTGAGCACAGAGAATACGAGCAGTACTTC
TRBV11-2	16	TRBJ2-7	.	few	CASSSLRGPRFYEQYF	TGTGCCAGCAGCTCGCTCCGGGGGCCCCGGTTTTACGAGCAGTACTTC
TRBV3-1	13	TRBJ1-1	.	.	CASSSEPGTEAFF	TGTGCCAGCAGCTCCGAACCGGGCACTGAAGCTTTCTTT
TRBV12-3/TRBV12-4	17	TRBJ1-2	TRBD1	few	CASSLGHRSTGGHGYTF	TGTGCCAGCAGTTTAGGGCATAGATCGACAGGGGGACATGGCTACACCTTC
TRBV12-3/TRBV12-4	11	TRBJ2-7	.	many	CASSLFGEQYF	TGTGCCAGCAGTTTATTCGGCGAGCAGTACTTC
TRBV20-1	14	TRBJ1-2	.	.	CSARDRQGNYGYTF	TGCAGTGCTAGAGATCGGCAGGGGAACTATGGCTACACCTTC
TRBV20-1	11	TRBJ2-7	.	few	CSAGPGDEQYF	TGCAGTGCCGGTCCTGGGGACGAGCAGTACTTC
TRBV6-2/TRBV6-3	14	TRBJ2-5	.	few	CASSYLFREETQYF	TGTGCCAGCAGTTACCTCTTCCGGGAGGAGACCCAGTACTTC
TRBV5-1	13	TRBJ2-7	.	few	CASARGDSYEQYF	TGCGCCAGCGCGCGTGGGGACTCCTACGAGCAGTACTTC
TRBV20-1	12	TRBJ2-1	TRBD2	few	CKTSGAGNEQFF	TGCAAGACTAGCGGGGCTGGCAATGAGCAGTTCTTC
TRBV9	14	TRBJ1-2	.	few	CASSVGAGYGGYTF	TGTGCCAGCAGCGTAGGCGCAGGGTATGGAGGCTACACCTTC
TRBV24-1	14	TRBJ2-2	.	.	CATSLQGLSGELFF	TGTGCCACCAGTCTACAGGGTTTGTCCGGGGAGCTGTTTTTT
TRBV5-1	16	TRBJ1-4	.	few	CASSWGGRAPNEKLFF	TGCGCCAGCAGCTGGGGGGGCAGGGCGCCTAATGAAAAACTGTTTTTT
TRBV7-2	15	TRBJ1-1	.	.	CASSSTDVGWTEAFF	TGTGCCAGCAGCTCAACGGACGTCGGTTGGACTGAAGCTTTCTTT
TRBV15	15	TRBJ1-4	.	once	CATSRRRTENEKLFF	TGTGCCACCAGCAGGAGACGGACGGAAAATGAAAAACTGTTTTTT
TRBV27	14	TRBJ2-1	.	.	CASSLSGRANEQFF	TGTGCCAGCAGTTTATCTGGCAGGGCCAATGAGCAGTTCTTC
TRBV2	14	TRBJ1-1	.	.	CASSQFGGATEAFF	TGTGCCAGCAGCCAATTCGGGGGTGCCACTGAAGCTTTCTTT
TRBV4-1	15	TRBJ2-1	TRBD2	.	CASSPLAESYNEQFF	TGCGCCAGCAGCCCGCTAGCGGAATCCTACAATGAGCAGTTCTTC
TRBV20-1	13	TRBJ2-1	TRBD1	few	CSARIQGAGEQFF	TGCAGTGCTAGGATACAGGGGGCAGGGGAGCAGTTCTTC
TRBV5-5	14	TRBJ2-7	.	few	CASSLADAVFEQYF	TGTGCCAGCAGCTTGGCCGATGCCGTGTTTGAGCAGTACTTC